Sequencing of this T cell receptor (beta chain) was carried out in a study of cytomegalovirus exposure and HLA in healthy donors. 13 Jbeta primers and 60 Vbeta primers were used for the PCR. Produced via immunoSEQ multiplex PCR; TCRdb's table is partial and in-frame only. The sample yields around 120,000 clones, around 74% seen once. CDR1 MNHNS and CDR2 SASEGT come from the germline V gene. The CDR3 is 13 amino acids. Germline trimming cut 7 bases from V and 9 bases from J; bases unmatched to any gene: 12. This clone came up a few times. Its antigen is undetermined. Notes on the study in general: Immune exposure information available was restricted to CMV serostatus. The authors reported that TCR beta sequences could predict HLA-A and HLA-B alleles. These predictions were accurate for most subjects in the first cohort. Rarity marked most TCR sequences, yet some public TCRs occurred in many donors.

This TCR came from a man aged 55-75 years in good health and CMV-seropositive. Material: PBMCs. This chain joins TRBV6-1 and TRBJ2-7, with 7 bases lining up with TRBD1. Here the CDR3 DNA reads TGTGCCAGCAATTATTACAGGGGAGTGGGGCAGTACTTC. Translation gives CASNYYRGVGQYF.